The source of this T cell receptor beta chain is a study of shared clonotypes between healthy human individuals. Per the authors' pipeline: Filtering was not the same, since immunoSEQ gave junction-only sequences without quality scores. Clones were read by immunoSEQ multiplex PCR, and TCRdb kept only the in-frame ones, dropping some. D and trimming were read from the DNA, whereas the V and J calls and clone size are those reported in that table. The table lists 2,100,000 or so clones, around 95% of them singletons, with around 0.13% in the top ten. The V end was cut by 4 bases, the J end by 1 base, with 11 bases between. Germline V gene data show CDR1 as LNHNV and CDR2 as YYDKDF (reference sequence). The CDR3 contains 15 residues.

This chain uses TRBV15 with TRBJ2-1; D ambiguous. The origin of this receptor is a man between 18 and 29 years old in good health. The sequenced material came from naive CD4+ T cells sorted from blood. Subset given: CD45RA+ positively selected. In DNA, the CDR3 is TGTGCCACCAGCAAACGCCCAGAATCCTACAATGAGCAGTTCTTC. It is translated as CATSKRPESYNEQFF.